This T cell receptor (beta chain) was recovered during a study of blood T cell repertoires in COVID-19. As for the study in general: Sample material is recorded as cDNA or gDNA derived from T cells, B-cell-depleted T cells, or PBMCs.

Deletions cut 7 bases from V and 3 bases from J, with 16 bases between. The CDR3 is made up of 16 amino acids. The germline gives CDR1 SNHLY, CDR2 FYNNEI. The method was immunoSEQ multiplex PCR; TCRdb's version includes in-frame clones alone and lacks a portion of them. Of roughly 380,000 clones in the sample, 88% were seen once. Sample: PBMCs or T cells enriched from blood (not recorded which). V usage is TRBV2 and J usage is TRBJ2-6; TRBD1 might be the D (5 bases). This receptor was identified in a woman in her 30s who had been exposed to COVID-19. In DNA form, the CDR3 reads TGTGCCAGCACCCTGGGTACAGGTCGTGGGGCCAACGTCCTGACTTTC. This sequence encodes CASTLGTGRGANVLTF.